The present entry profiles one TCR beta chain with its context. Antigen specificity is unknown. CDR1 is SEHNR and CDR2 is FQNEAQ in the germline V gene (reference sequence). The CDR3 loop spans 15 amino acids. V shed 3 bases, J shed 3 bases, and the junction held 1 base outside the gene matches. Clones were read by immunoSEQ multiplex PCR, and TCRdb kept only the in-frame ones, dropping some. The sample has about 490,000 clones; 81% are singletons. These data originate in a study of shared clonotypes between healthy human individuals. All participating donors were Caucasian adults from Nashville, Tennessee. Study results and caveats: The authors sampled blood alone, and tissue repertoires likely differ.

V and J are TRBV7-9 and TRBJ2-2, with 10 bases that match TRBD1. Sequencing was performed on PBMCs. The TCR comes from a woman in her thirties or forties in good health. Some clones in this sample may be carry-over from other donors' samples. CDR3 in DNA: TGTGCCAGCAGCTTGGGGACAGGGGACACCGGGGAGCTGTTTTTT. Translated, it gives CASSLGTGDTGELFF. Full variable domain (remainder filled in from reference TRBV7-9 and TRBJ2-2): DTGVSQNPRHKITKRGQNVTFRCDPISEHNRLYWYRQTLGQGPEFLTYFQNEAQLEKSRLLSDRFSAERPKGSFSTLEIQRTEQGDSAMYLCASSLGTGDTGELFFGEGSRLTVL.